Listed below are T cell receptor beta chains from one sample, sequenced in a study of cytomegalovirus exposure and HLA in healthy donors. Profiled with immunoSEQ multiplex PCR; TCRdb holds only in-frame clones, not every one. The sample has about 160,000 clones; more than 60% are singletons. What was sequenced was PBMCs. These receptors came from a woman aged 25 to 39 in good health and CMV-seronegative. Each CDR3 is given with its conserved first and last residue. Clone size, where shown, is once, few, many, or a class for clones that have expanded.

.,TRBJ1-1,TRBV5-1,CASRVWTGGNTEAFF
few,TRBJ1-5,TRBV6-1,CASSEGHQPQHF
.,TRBJ2-2,TRBV13,CASSPGSAGNTGELFF
.,TRBJ1-2,TRBV28,CASSSTGFGDGYTF
.,TRBJ1-2,TRBV7-9,CASSLSDRVDGYTF
.,TRBJ2-7,TRBV2,CASSREKPASGRVNF
.,TRBJ2-5,TRBV25-1,CASSELGGGRGAQYF
.,TRBJ1-2,TRBV28,CASSSGQDNYGYTF
once,TRBJ2-1,TRBV29-1,CSALGTSGYNEQFF
few,TRBJ2-7,TRBV11-2,CASSLGAGQSYEQYF
.,TRBJ2-7,TRBV6-5,CASRQTGLATYEQYF
.,TRBJ2-7,TRBV19,CASKGSRDYEQYF
few,TRBJ1-2,TRBV13,CASSIGDRVLGGYTF
.,TRBJ1-1,TRBV29-1,CSVERWAEAFF
.,TRBJ2-5,TRBV18,CASSPLADPRETQYF
.,TRBJ1-5,TRBV5-6,CASSRTFASNQPQHF
once,TRBJ1-1,TRBV10-3,CAITLSRGHDTEAFF
.,TRBJ1-1,TRBV19,CASTLPREGNTEAFF
.,TRBJ2-1,TRBV7-8,CASSLAESSGHPYNEQFF
few,TRBJ2-3,TRBV30,CAIAGVSTDTQYF
.,TRBJ2-3,TRBV7-3,CASSYSTGTDTQYF
.,TRBJ1-5,TRBV7-2,CASSLEGHSSNQPQHF
.,TRBJ2-2,TRBV6-4,CARQRTGSTGELFF
many,TRBJ1-4,TRBV2,CASRAAEKLFF
.,TRBJ2-1,TRBV7-3,CASSPRLAGGRNEQFF
once,TRBJ2-3,TRBV7-3,CASSLSGDTQYF
.,TRBJ1-2,TRBV18,CASSDGQLYGYTF
.,TRBJ1-5,TRBV5-7,CASSREDRGNNQPQHF
.,TRBJ1-1,TRBV6-1,CASSPPGGYTEAFF
.,TRBJ2-5,TRBV5-1,CASTTQGEETQYF
.,TRBJ1-1,TRBV30,CAWSVDSLNTEAFF
medium-sized,TRBJ1-3,TRBV11-2,CASSWTKDGTIYF
.,TRBJ1-1,TRBV19,CASSTLLGTGEAFF
.,TRBJ2-4,TRBV6-1,CASTWGEQSYSQYF
few,TRBJ2-1,TRBV19,CASSISVPYNEQFF
.,TRBJ1-1,TRBV15,CATSRQTIMNTEAFF
.,TRBJ2-2,TRBV19,CASSLSGLNTGELFF
few,TRBJ2-1,TRBV9,CASSVAAGVYNEQFF
.,TRBJ2-1,TRBV4-1,CASSTAQLSGVYNEQFF